The next 23 T cell receptor beta chains were all read from a single sample in a study of blood T cell repertoires in COVID-19. Method: immunoSEQ multiplex PCR; TCRdb's copy keeps in-frame clones and lacks some. Of around 140,000 clones in the sample, 55% to 75% are singletons; the top ten hold approximately 2%. Material: peripheral blood. Receptor source: a woman in her sixties or seventies with acute or convalescent COVID-19.

V gene TRBV7-3 combines with J gene TRBJ1-1, with 9 bases identical to TRBD1. Unmatched junction bases numbered 5, after V lost 5 bases and J lost 4 bases. The length of the CDR3 is 14 residues. Germline V lookup: CDR1 SGHTA, CDR2 FQGTGA. CDR3 nucleotides: TGTGCCAGCAGCCCGGGACAGGGCGGCACTGAAGCTTTCTTT. Protein sequence: CASSPGQGGTEAFF.

V usage is TRBV4-1 and J usage is TRBJ2-7; D unclear. This CDR3 comprises 15 residues. CDR1 is MGHRA, CDR2 YSYEKL, per germline. Trimming stripped 4 bases from V and 1 base from J, with 14 bases between. CDR3 region: CASSPSWLGSYEQYF. The CDR3 DNA reads as TGCGCCAGCAGCCCATCGTGGCTAGGTTCCTACGAGCAGTACTTC.

This chain joins TRBV18 and TRBJ1-1; D call uncertain. The CDR3 totals 13 residues. V lost 5 bases and J lost 3, with 10 bases in between. Germline loops: CDR1 KGHSH, CDR2 LQKENI. CDR3 coding DNA: TGTGCCAGCTCATCGGGAGACTACACTGAAGCTTTCTTT. It yields the protein CASSSGDYTEAFF.

This chain uses TRBV5-1 with TRBJ2-1; 13 nucleotides agree with TRBD2. J gave up 0 bases and V 4 bases, and 10 bases lay outside the gene matches. CDR1 is SGHRS, CDR2 YFSETQ, per germline. CDR3 size: 19 residues. The CDR3 nucleotides read TGCGCCAGCAGCCATACTAGCGGGAGGGCCCTCAGCTCCTACAATGAGCAGTTCTTC. This sequence encodes CASSHTSGRALSSYNEQFF.

The CDR3: CATSRDRQGTQYF. As DNA, the CDR3 is TGTGCCACCAGCAGAGATCGCCAGGGTACGCAGTATTTT. This chain connects TRBV15 to TRBJ2-3; a weak D match, TRBD1 (5 bases). CDR1 is LNHNV and CDR2 is YYDKDF in the germline V gene (reference sequence). V lost 0 bases and J 8 bases, leaving 9 bases between the germline ends. The CDR3 sequence is 13 residues long.

About this clone: Different DNA sequences within this sample yield the same CDR3. V is TRBV7-2 and J is TRBJ1-6; possibly TRBD1 for D (5 bases). Deletions cut 2 bases from V and 4 bases from J, with 6 bases between. CDR1 is SGHTA, CDR2 FQGNSA, per germline. The CDR3 covers 14 residues. CDR3 DNA sequence: TGTGCCAGCAGCTTAAGGGGATATAATTCACCCCTCCACTTT. Translating it yields CASSLRGYNSPLHF.

This chain uses TRBV12-3 or TRBV12-4 with TRBJ1-5; D is undetermined. The CDR3 contains 13 residues. V was shortened by 3 bases and J by 4 bases, with 7 bases between the two germline ends. CDR3 DNA: TGTGCCAGCAGTTTTCGAGGAAATCAGCCCCAGCATTTT. Its protein is CASSFRGNQPQHF.

The chain combines TRBV19 with TRBJ2-2, with 8 bases lining up with TRBD1. The CDR3 extends over 15 amino acids. CDR1 LNHDA and CDR2 SQIVND come from the germline V gene (reference sequence). With 5 bases clipped from V and 7 bases from J, the junction kept 9 bases outside the gene matches. CDR3 DNA: TGTGCCAGTAGTCCCGAGGACAGGGAAGTCGGGGAGCTGTTTTTT. It specifies CASSPEDREVGELFF.

The chain recombines TRBV5-5 with TRBJ2-6; D gene uncertain. The length of the CDR3 is 16 residues. Trimming stripped 4 bases from V and 0 bases from J, with 11 bases between. Germline-derived CDR1 and CDR2 are SGHKS and YYEKEE (reference sequence). The CDR3 loop is CASSPLFSSGANVLTF. The CDR3 DNA reads as TGTGCCAGCAGCCCCCTTTTTAGCTCTGGGGCCAACGTCCTGACTTTC.

The CDR3 loop is CSVLPGQGAVNTEAFF. For the CDR3, the DNA is TGCAGCGTCCTACCGGGACAGGGGGCCGTGAACACTGAAGCTTTCTTT. This rearrangement joins TRBV29-1 to TRBJ1-1; TRBD1 matches 12 bases. The length of the CDR3 is 16 residues. Per the germline V gene, CDR1 is SQVTM and CDR2 is ANQGSEA. The V and J ends lost 6 bases and 0 bases, in that order; junction bases with no gene match: 8.

The V and J genes are TRBV2 and TRBJ2-1; 9 nucleotides align to TRBD2. The CDR3 spans 13 residues. The germline V gene encodes CDR1 SNHLY and CDR2 FYNNEI. V was clipped by 9 bases and J by 6 bases; unmatched bases: 6. The CDR3 nucleotides are TGTGCCAGTAGCGGGAGCCCTCGCAATGAGCAGTTCTTC. Protein product: CASSGSPRNEQFF.

The chain links TRBV13 to TRBJ2-1; 8 bases are a match to TRBD2. V lost 2 bases, J lost 6 bases, and 9 bases stayed unmatched. The CDR3 totals 16 residues. Germline-derived CDR1 and CDR2 are PRHDT and FYEKMQ (reference sequence). CDR3 nucleotide sequence: TGTGCCAGCAGCTTATGGCGGGGGGAGAGGCCCAATGAGCAGTTCTTC. This translates into CASSLWRGERPNEQFF.

The genes are TRBV10-2 and TRBJ2-1; TRBD2 matches at 10 bases. The V segment lost 7 bases and the J segment 4 bases; nucleotides outside the gene matches: 4. Germline CDR1 WSHSY, CDR2 SAAADI. There are 14 residues in the CDR3. The CDR3 loop is CASTWTSGYNEQFF. In DNA, the CDR3 is TGCGCCAGCACTTGGACTAGCGGATACAATGAGCAGTTCTTC.

The rearrangement uses TRBV6-7 and TRBJ2-1; 7 bases are a match to TRBD1. TRBV6-7 is an ORF, and what it does is uncertain. The trim removed 2 bases at V and 0 bases at J, leaving 10 bases unmatched. The CDR3 spans 18 residues. The CDR3 sequence: CASSYPISDRSSYNEQFF. DNA of the CDR3: TGTGCCAGCAGTTACCCAATTTCGGACAGGAGCTCCTACAATGAGCAGTTCTTC.

As DNA, the CDR3 is TGTGCCAGCAGCTTGGCCGGTCACTACTACTACGAGCAGTACTTC. Its protein product is CASSLAGHYYYEQYF. The chain has TRBV5-4 and TRBJ2-7; D gene unclear. Germline CDR1 SGHNT, CDR2 YYREEE (reference sequence). V was pared by 0 bases and J by 3 bases, with 13 bases between. This CDR3 is built from 15 residues.

The chain couples TRBV2 to TRBJ2-7; 7 bases are shared with TRBD1. The CDR3 is 14 residues long. With 6 bases clipped from V and 3 bases from J, the junction kept 8 bases outside the gene matches. Per the germline V gene, CDR1 is SNHLY and CDR2 is FYNNEI. CDR3: CASRENRGLYEQYF. In DNA form, the CDR3 reads TGTGCCAGCAGGGAAAACAGGGGTCTCTACGAGCAGTACTTC. The full variable domain, rest sourced from reference TRBV2 and TRBJ2-7, is EPEVTQTPSHQVTQMGQEVILRCVPISNHLYFYWYRQILGQKVEFLVSFYNNEISEKSEIFDDQFSVERPDGSNFTLKIRSTKLEDSAMYFCASRENRGLYEQYFGPGTRLTVT.

The chain carries TRBV4-1 and TRBJ2-5; possibly TRBD2 for D (6 bases). The CDR3 has 16 amino acids. From germline, CDR1 is MGHRA and CDR2 YSYEKL. The germline V and J ends were trimmed by 1 base and 2 bases, with 14 bases remaining between them. The DNA for the CDR3 is TGCGCCAGCAGCCAAGGGCTAGCGCGGGGTCAAGAGACCCAGTACTTC. Translated, it gives CASSQGLARGQETQYF.

This chain links TRBV20-1 with TRBJ2-5; D might be TRBD2 (5 bases). The CDR3 totals 11 residues. CDR1 and CDR2 from the germline V gene are DFQATT and SNEGSKA (reference sequence). The CDR3 nucleotides are TGCAGCTGTGGGAGTGCAGAGACCCAGTACTTC. Protein: CSCGSAETQYF.

This clone was detected a few times. J is TRBJ2-4 and V is TRBV7-2, with D uncertain. The CDR3 loop spans 14 amino acids. V was trimmed by 5 bases and J by 8 bases, leaving 16 bases between them. In germline, CDR1 is SGHTA, CDR2 FQGNSA. CDR3 coding DNA: TGTGCCAGCAGCCAATCAACGGGTTTGGACATTCAGTACTTC. Protein product: CASSQSTGLDIQYF.

The CDR3 DNA follows: TGTGCCAGCAGCTTTGGCCCGACTAGCGGGGTCCGCTACGAGCAGTACTTC. Encoded protein: CASSFGPTSGVRYEQYF. The rearrangement links TRBV7-2 to TRBJ2-7, with 11 bases that match TRBD2. The junction had 10 bases not matched to a gene; V was cut back by 3 bases and J by 3 bases. Germline CDR1 SGHTA, CDR2 FQGNSA. The CDR3 is 17 amino acids.

The chain has TRBV20-1 and TRBJ1-1; weak D call: TRBD1 (6 bases). CDR1 is DFQATT, CDR2 SNEGSKA, per germline (reference sequence). V gave up 6 bases and J gave up 8 bases, with 10 bases separating them. The CDR3 loop spans 10 amino acids. The CDR3 loop reads CSARTEEAFF. The CDR3 nucleotides read TGCAGTGCAAGGACAGAAGAAGCTTTCTTT.

The chain carries TRBV13 and TRBJ1-1; D is unresolved. Germline V gene data show CDR1 as PRHDT and CDR2 as FYEKMQ (reference sequence). With 7 bases removed from V and 4 bases from J, the gap between germline ends came to 13 bases. This CDR3 contains 13 residues. CDR3 in amino acids: CASTPPSTTEAFF. As DNA, the CDR3 is TGTGCCAGCACCCCGCCGAGTACCACTGAAGCTTTCTTT.

J is TRBJ2-7 and V is TRBV28; TRBD2 matches 12 bases. The CDR3 length is 12 residues. Germline V gene data show CDR1 as MDHEN and CDR2 as SYDVKM. Trimming at V came to 9 bases and at J to 5 bases, leaving 2 bases not matched to a gene. The CDR3 DNA reads as TGTGCCAGGGCTAGCGGGAGGGACGAGCAGTACTTC. Its protein product is CARASGRDEQYF.